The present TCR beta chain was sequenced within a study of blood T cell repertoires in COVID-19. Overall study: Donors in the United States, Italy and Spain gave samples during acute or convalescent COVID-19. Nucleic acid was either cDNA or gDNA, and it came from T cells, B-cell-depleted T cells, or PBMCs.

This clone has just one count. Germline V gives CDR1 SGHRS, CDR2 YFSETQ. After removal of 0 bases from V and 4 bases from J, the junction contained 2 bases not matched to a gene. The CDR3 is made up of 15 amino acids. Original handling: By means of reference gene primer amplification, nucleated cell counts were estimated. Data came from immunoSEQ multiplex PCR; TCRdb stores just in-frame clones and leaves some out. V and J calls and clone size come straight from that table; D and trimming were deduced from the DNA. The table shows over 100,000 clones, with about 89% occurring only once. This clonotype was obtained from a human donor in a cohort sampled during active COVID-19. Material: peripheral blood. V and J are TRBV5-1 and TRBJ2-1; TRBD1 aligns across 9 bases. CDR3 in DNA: TGCGCCAGCAGCTTGGATGGACAGGGGTACAATGAGCAGTTCTTC. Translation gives CASSLDGQGYNEQFF. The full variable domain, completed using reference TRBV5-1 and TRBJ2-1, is KAGVTQTPRYLIKTRGQQVTLSCSPISGHRSVSWYQQTPGQGLQFLFEYFSETQRNKGNFPGRFSGRQFSNSRSEMNVSTLELGDSALYLCASSLDGQGYNEQFFGPGTRLTVL.